This T cell receptor beta chain comes out of a study of metastatic and nonmetastatic thyroid tumors. General study findings and limits: Compared with benign nodules, malignant thyroid tumors were reported to have significantly higher TCR beta diversity in both blood and tumor.

Germline V CDR1 and CDR2: SGHRS, YFSETQ. The V gene end was trimmed by 4 bases and the J gene end by 2 bases; junction bases not matched to a gene: 5. This CDR3 spans 15 amino acids. Patients underwent thyroid surgery, and none had received any treatment before it. In the original processing: Using the CDR3 differences seen across clinicopathological groups, the authors built a distant-metastasis classifier for papillary thyroid cancer, which was meant to discriminate distant-metastatic patients. Using MiXCR, TCRdb re-called clones from the PCR reads. TCRdb's processing, not the study's, gives the V and J calls here. The data hold about 21,000 clones, with 28% observed a single time. This clone came up once. As yet, its antigen is unknown.

V and J are TRBV5-1 and TRBJ2-1, with TRBD2 matching 8 bases. What was sequenced was tumor tissue. The sequence derives from a male donor with papillary thyroid cancer or a benign thyroid nodule (not recorded which). Some clones in this sample may be carry-over from other donors' samples. The CDR3 loop is CASSPIAGPYNEQFF. The CDR3 DNA reads TGCGCCAGCAGCCCTATAGCGGGACCCTACAATGAGCAGTTCTTC.